The T cell receptor (beta chain) under discussion was sequenced for a study of cytomegalovirus exposure and HLA in healthy donors. Study details: T cells numbering around 190 million yielded 95 million to 140 million unique TCR beta sequences in an earlier analysis. Study-level findings and limits: The study designated roughly 160 TCR beta chains cytomegalovirus-associated. Sequencing likely caused a cluster of highly shared sequence variants. CMV antigen specificity was confirmed in vitro for a few CMV-associated chains.

The PCR ran on 60 Vbeta and 13 Jbeta primers. Clones were read by immunoSEQ multiplex PCR, and TCRdb kept only the in-frame ones, dropping some. Counted here are approximately 150,000 clones, over 60% occurring once; the ten biggest clones make up 2.8%. As concerns this clone: Its cognate antigen is unknown.

This CDR3 has 15 amino acids. Germline V CDR1 and CDR2: SGHVS, FQNEAQ. Trimming cost V 2 bases and J 1 base, with 8 bases left between them. The sequencing input was PBMCs. V and J are TRBV7-8 and TRBJ2-2; no definite D call. The TCR was taken from a woman in her twenties or thirties in good health and CMV-seronegative. CDR3: CASSLLQQNTGELFF. CDR3 DNA: TGTGCCAGCAGCTTATTACAGCAGAACACCGGGGAGCTGTTTTTT.